This TCR beta chain was identified in a study of blood T cell repertoires in COVID-19. Study overall: Spain, Italy and the United States supplied samples that represented acute and convalescent COVID-19. T cells, B-cell-depleted T cells, or PBMCs provided the cDNA or gDNA that served as material.

In the authors' workflow: Reference gene primer amplification yielded estimated nucleated cell counts. The data were produced by immunoSEQ multiplex PCR, yet TCRdb's version contains in-frame clones alone and is incomplete. V, J and clone size are those of that table, while D and trimming were read from the DNA. This sample has roughly 25,000 clones, with roughly 88% found just once. V lost 5 bases and J lost 5, with 15 bases in between. The CDR3 runs 15 residues. The V gene's germline CDR1 is SGHAT and CDR2 FQNNGV. This clone was picked up a small number of times. The rearrangement uses TRBV11-2 and TRBJ1-4; D gene unclear. This clonotype was obtained from a man between 65 and 85 years old in a cohort sampled during active COVID-19. The sample was peripheral blood. CDR3 loop: CASSGKGGPNEKLFF. For the CDR3, the DNA is TGTGCCAGCAGCGGAAAGGGCGGGCCAAATGAAAAACTGTTTTTT.